These 26 T cell receptor beta chains came from one sample sequenced in a study of T-cell memory formation after mild COVID-19. One entry per CDR3 protein, called by TCRdb with MiXCR from the 5' RACE reads. The data contain 95,000 to 120,000 distinct CDR3 sequences, 22% of them singletons. The sequencing input was PBMCs or a T cell subset sorted from them (not recorded which). The receptors here all came from a man between 18 and 29 years old who had mild COVID-19 (a few samples of this study predate the infection). Cell type and time point are not known.

This clonotype occurred a few times. This sequence joins TRBV19 and TRBJ2-1, with D possibly matching TRBD2 (5 bases). The length of the CDR3 is 16 residues. Trimming shortened V by 1 base and J by 6 bases, and 16 bases separated the two germline ends. The germline V gene has CDR1 LNHDA and CDR2 SQIVND (reference sequence). The CDR3 nucleotides read TGTGCCAGTAGTATAGGTCGGGGAACTCTCATCAATGAGCAGTTCTTC. Translating it yields CASSIGRGTLINEQFF.

This clonotype was counted a few times. V usage is TRBV7-9 and J usage is TRBJ1-1, with no clear D. CDR1 and CDR2 (germline): SEHNR, FQNEAQ (reference sequence). V was shortened by 4 bases and J by 7 bases, with 13 bases between the two germline ends. There are 13 residues in the CDR3. CDR3 loop: CASSSSPGREAFF. The CDR3 DNA follows: TGTGCCAGCAGCTCATCTCCCGGGCGTGAAGCTTTCTTT.

This clonotype occurred a few times. The V and J genes are TRBV12-3 or TRBV12-4 and TRBJ2-5; 8 nucleotides match TRBD2. This CDR3 region has 14 residues. V was clipped by 8 bases and J by 1 base; unmatched bases: 6. The CDR3 protein is CASGSGEGQETQYF. Here the CDR3 DNA reads TGTGCCAGCGGTAGCGGGGAAGGCCAAGAGACCCAGTACTTC.

V is TRBV10-1 and J is TRBJ1-1; D call uncertain. Germline CDR1 is WNHNN and CDR2 is SYGVQD (reference sequence). V was clipped by 3 bases and J by 1 base, with 9 bases between them. The CDR3 contains 14 residues. The CDR3 sequence is CASSDSARNTEAFF. CDR3 coding DNA: TGCGCCAGCAGTGATTCGGCCAGGAACACTGAAGCTTTCTTT.

The chain couples TRBV11-2 to TRBJ2-1; D is uncertain. V was clipped by 4 bases and J by 6 bases, with 7 bases between them. The CDR3 is 12 residues long. Looked up from germline, CDR1 is SGHAT and CDR2 is FQNNGV. DNA of the CDR3: TGTGCCAGCAGCTCCGACCTCAATGAGCAGTTCTTC. Residues: CASSSDLNEQFF.

This clonotype has just a few counts. The CDR3 DNA is TGCGCCAGCAGCCAACCGGGCCAATGGACCGAGCAGTACTTC. The encoded protein is CASSQPGQWTEQYF. The V gene is TRBV4-1, the J gene TRBJ2-7; D gene ambiguous. The CDR3 runs 14 residues. The V and J ends lost 2 bases and 6 bases respectively, with 14 bases between them. Germline CDR1 reads MGHRA; CDR2 reads YSYEKL.

A few counts support this clonotype. V usage is TRBV4-1 and J usage is TRBJ2-2, with D uncertain. Per the germline V gene, CDR1 is MGHRA and CDR2 is YSYEKL. The CDR3 covers 15 residues. V was shortened by 1 base and J by 4 bases, with 10 bases between the two germline ends. The CDR3 region has the DNA TGCGCCAGCAGCCAAGCGGCTAGTGGCACCGGGGAGCTGTTTTTT. This gives the protein CASSQAASGTGELFF.

The CDR3 is CASSPTSPTDTQYF. For the CDR3, the DNA is TGTGCCAGCAGCCCGACTAGTCCCACAGATACGCAGTATTTT. The rearrangement uses TRBV7-8 and TRBJ2-3; the D gene is possibly TRBD2 (6 bases). Germline CDR1 and CDR2: SGHVS and FQNEAQ. V was trimmed by 5 bases and J by 2 bases, leaving 11 bases between them. The CDR3 spans 14 residues.

Here the CDR3 reads CASSYSQGNEQFF. The CDR3 coding sequence is TGTGCCAGCAGTTACTCGCAGGGGAATGAGCAGTTCTTC. The rearrangement links TRBV6-5 to TRBJ2-1; perhaps TRBD1 as D (6 bases). CDR3 length: 13 amino acids. Germline V gene sequence: CDR1 MNHEY, CDR2 SVGAGI. V was clipped by 0 bases and J by 7 bases, with 7 bases between them.

In this sample, this clonotype turned up a few times. V and J are TRBV6-2 or TRBV6-3 and TRBJ1-1, with D possibly matching TRBD1 (5 bases). Trimming stripped 5 bases from V and 5 bases from J, with 21 bases between. CDR1 MNHEY and CDR2 SVGEGT come from the germline V gene. There are 16 residues in the CDR3. The CDR3 is CASSVQGDPGWTEAFF. As DNA, the CDR3 is TGTGCCAGCAGTGTTCAAGGGGACCCGGGATGGACTGAAGCTTTCTTT.

There are a few counts of this clonotype. The rearrangement joins TRBV24-1 to TRBJ2-1; no definite D call. Germline V lookup: CDR1 KGHDR, CDR2 SFDVKD. The CDR3 runs 11 residues. Trimming cost V 7 bases and J 12 bases, with 12 bases left between them. The CDR3 spells CATSPTPRQFF. The CDR3 DNA is TGTGCCACCAGCCCGACTCCCCGGCAGTTCTTC.

This clonotype has just a few counts. The chain is built from TRBV4-1 and TRBJ2-5; D is tentatively TRBD1 or TRBD2 (5 bases each). CDR1 and CDR2 from the germline V gene are MGHRA and YSYEKL. CDR3 length equals 13 residues. V lost 4 bases, J lost 3 bases, and 9 bases lay in between. The CDR3 region has the DNA TGCGCCAGCAGCCTCAGAGGGGAAGAGACCCAGTACTTC. This codes for CASSLRGEETQYF.

This clonotype was seen a handful of times. J is TRBJ2-5 and V is TRBV4-1; 9 bases fit TRBD2. There are 15 residues in the CDR3. The V gene end was trimmed by 4 bases and the J gene end by 2 bases; junction bases not matched to a gene: 5. Looked up from germline, CDR1 is MGHRA and CDR2 is YSYEKL. The CDR3 nucleotides are TGCGCCAGCAGCCCCGGGCTAGCGGGACAAGAGACCCAGTACTTC. Amino acid sequence: CASSPGLAGQETQYF.

The V gene is TRBV5-1, the J gene TRBJ2-4, with a tentative D call TRBD2 (5 bases). Germline CDR1 reads SGHRS; CDR2 reads YFSETQ. This CDR3 contains 13 residues. V lost 1 base and J lost 5, with 7 bases in between. CDR3 DNA sequence: TGCGCCAGCAGCTTGCAGGAGGAAAACATTCAGTACTTC. It codes for CASSLQEENIQYF.

The chain links TRBV6-5 to TRBJ2-1; the D gene is possibly TRBD1 (7 bases). Germline loops: CDR1 MNHEY, CDR2 SVGAGI. The germline V and J ends were trimmed by 0 bases and 7 bases, with 10 bases remaining between them. This CDR3 has 14 amino acids. In DNA, the CDR3 is TGTGCCAGCAGTTACTCGGCAGGGGGGAATGAGCAGTTCTTC. Its translation is CASSYSAGGNEQFF.

The V call is TRBV6-2 or TRBV6-3, the J call TRBJ1-2; D call uncertain. With 6 bases removed from V and 2 bases from J, the gap between germline ends came to 10 bases. This CDR3 spans 13 amino acids. Per the germline V gene, CDR1 is MNHEY and CDR2 is SVGEGT. CDR3 sequence (DNA): TGTGCCAGCAGCCTGACATTCAACTATGGCTACACCTTC. Translated: CASSLTFNYGYTF.

This clonotype was seen a handful of times. This chain connects TRBV6-5 to TRBJ1-2; tentative D call: TRBD1 (6 bases). This CDR3 is built from 16 residues. CDR1 is MNHEY, CDR2 SVGAGI, per germline. V lost 2 bases and J 3 bases, leaving 16 bases between the germline ends. The CDR3 protein is CASSYGFARGHYGYTF. The CDR3 bases are TGTGCCAGCAGTTACGGGTTCGCCAGGGGACACTATGGCTACACCTTC.

V is TRBV4-3 and J is TRBJ2-3; TRBD1 agrees at 11 bases. CDR1 and CDR2 (germline): LGHNA, YSLEER. V lost 1 base and J lost 3; bases outside the gene matches: 6. The CDR3 consists of 17 residues. The DNA of the CDR3 is TGCGCCAGCAGCCAAGGGCTTGGGACAGGGGGGACAGATACGCAGTATTTT. It encodes CASSQGLGTGGTDTQYF.

The table lists this clonotype with a few counts. The CDR3: CASSSYTGNTEAFF. DNA of the CDR3: TGCGCCAGCAGCTCCTACACCGGGAACACTGAAGCTTTCTTT. The rearrangement links TRBV5-1 to TRBJ1-1, with D uncertain. V lost 3 bases and J lost 1, with 10 bases in between. CDR1 is SGHRS, CDR2 YFSETQ, per germline. The CDR3 is 14 amino acids.

The table lists this clonotype with a few counts. The chain couples TRBV7-9 to TRBJ2-1, with D maybe TRBD1 (6 bases). CDR3 size: 15 residues. Per germline, CDR1 SEHNR and CDR2 FQNEAQ (reference sequence). Trimming removed 3 bases at V and 4 bases at J, with 13 bases between. CDR3 loop: CASSFIARGYNEQFF. CDR3 nucleotide sequence: TGTGCCAGCAGCTTTATAGCCAGGGGATACAATGAGCAGTTCTTC.

The CDR3 DNA is TGTGCCAGCAGCGTAGATGAGTTTGTGTCTACTGAAGCTTTCTTT. Translating gives CASSVDEFVSTEAFF. This rearrangement joins TRBV9 to TRBJ1-1; the D is unclear. The germline gives CDR1 SGDLS, CDR2 YYNGEE. With 0 bases removed from V and 5 bases from J, the gap between germline ends came to 14 bases. This CDR3 region has 15 residues.

The CDR3 nucleotides read TGCAGCGTTTTGCCAGGGGCTGGGGCCGCAGGCGAGCAGTACTTC. Its translation: CSVLPGAGAAGEQYF. V and J are TRBV29-1 and TRBJ2-7; D might be TRBD1 (6 bases). Trimming pared 5 bases from V and 6 bases from J, leaving 23 bases between. The CDR3 consists of 15 residues. The germline CDR1 and CDR2 sequences are SQVTM and ANQGSEA.

This clonotype was recorded a few times. The chain recombines TRBV7-9 with TRBJ1-3; D remains ambiguous. V lost 8 bases and J 2 bases, leaving 13 bases between the germline ends. The length of the CDR3 is 14 residues. CDR1 is SEHNR and CDR2 is FQNEAQ in the germline V gene (reference sequence). The CDR3 coding sequence is TGTGCCAGCCTTTCAATAAGTCCTGGAAACACCATATATTTT. It codes for CASLSISPGNTIYF. The variable domain in full, completed from reference TRBV7-9 and TRBJ1-3, reads DTGVSQNPRHKITKRGQNVTFRCDPISEHNRLYWYRQTLGQGPEFLTYFQNEAQLEKSRLLSDRFSAERPKGSFSTLEIQRTEQGDSAMYLCASLSISPGNTIYFGEGSWLTVV.

This clonotype showed up just a few times. The rearrangement joins TRBV28 to TRBJ1-1; 10 bases fit TRBD1. Germline loops: CDR1 MDHEN, CDR2 SYDVKM. CDR3 length: 15 amino acids. The V gene end was trimmed by 1 base and the J gene end by 5 bases; junction bases not matched to a gene: 4. This chain's CDR3 is CASSLYGTGVTEAFF. CDR3 DNA: TGTGCCAGCAGTTTATACGGGACAGGGGTTACTGAAGCTTTCTTT.

This clonotype was detected only a few times. V and J are TRBV7-9 and TRBJ2-5, with 7 bases identical to TRBD1. The germline V gene has CDR1 SEHNR and CDR2 FQNEAQ (reference sequence). The CDR3 length is 14 residues. J gave up 5 bases and V 3 bases, and 6 bases lay outside the gene matches. The CDR3 loop is CASSFSTGEETQYF. The CDR3 DNA reads as TGTGCCAGCAGCTTCAGTACAGGGGAGGAGACCCAGTACTTC.

This clonotype was picked up a small number of times. The chain couples TRBV9 to TRBJ2-5, with a weak D call TRBD1 (6 bases). Trimming cost V 5 bases and J 1 base, with 15 bases left between them. The CDR3 spans 15 residues. Germline values: CDR1 SGDLS, CDR2 YYNGEE. The CDR3 loop reads CASSRGQSTQETQYF. CDR3 bases: TGTGCCAGCAGTCGCGGACAGTCAACCCAAGAGACCCAGTACTTC.